This TCR beta chain stems from a study of control samples from healthy donors and cancer patients. Only in-frame clones appear in the TCRdb table, and some are missing; sequencing was by immunoSEQ multiplex PCR. The repertoire consists of some 79,000 clones, with about 88% occurring once and the leading ten covering 4%. Germline V gives CDR1 SEHNR, CDR2 FQNEAQ (reference sequence). Between the trimmed V and J ends, which lost 5 bases and 3 bases, there was a span of 16 bases. CDR3 length: 15 amino acids. Sequenced input: blood. This TCR was recovered from a woman aged 50 to 60 in good health. J is TRBJ1-2 and V is TRBV7-9, with D perhaps TRBD1 (6 bases). As DNA, the CDR3 is TGTGCCAGCAGCGAAGTACGGGGGGCGGACTATGGCTACACCTTC. Encoded protein: CASSEVRGADYGYTF.